This TCR beta chain was captured in a study of beta chain features in type 1 diabetes. Study at large: Patients and healthy donors were similar in age, gender and cell yields. Study findings and constraints: Healthy donors had naive, central memory and Treg TCRB repertoires that appeared less similar than those seen among patients. Individuals with type 1 diabetes displayed fewer insertions and more deletions at VDJ junctions.

Isolated RNA was reverse transcribed in full, so expressed TCRB transcripts were sequenced. The data were produced by immunoSEQ multiplex PCR, yet TCRdb's version contains in-frame clones alone and is incomplete. The profile covers approximately 380,000 clones, with over 12% appearing a single time and about 0.019% taken by the ten largest. Averaging approximately 0.11 L, one heparinised blood draw came from each individual donor. As to this clone: Antigen unknown.

The CDR3 runs to 11 residues. V lost 4 bases and J 10 bases, leaving 11 bases between the germline ends. In germline, CDR1 is GTSNPN, CDR2 SVGIG (reference sequence). Sample: naive CD4+ T cells from blood. The genes are TRBV30 and TRBJ2-1; D gene uncertain. The source of this sequence is a woman aged 18 to 35 in good health. The CDR3 spells CAWNSLGEQFF. CDR3 sequence (DNA): TGTGCCTGGAACAGCTTGGGCGAGCAGTTCTTC.